The present T cell receptor beta chain was sequenced within a study of PD-1 blockade in classical Hodgkin lymphoma. Study-wide results and limits: Whatever underlies the repertoire differences (possibly disease activity or prior therapy) remains undefined.

To note about this clone: Its antigen is as yet unknown.

The protocol was immunoSEQ multiplex PCR, while the TCRdb copy is restricted to in-frame clones and leaves out a portion. The table has 25,000 to 30,000 clones, around three quarters seen once. The germline V gene has CDR1 MNHEY and CDR2 SVGAGI. The CDR3 runs to 15 residues. The ends were cut back, 6 bases at V and 2 bases at J, with 16 bases in the middle. As to time point: cycle 4 day 1 (C4D1), after 6 weeks of nivolumab. Each of the patients experienced relapse following autologous stem cell transplantation, and their brentuximab vedotin exposure differed. The chain has TRBV6-5 and TRBJ1-2; the D gene is possibly TRBD1 (5 bases). This TCR derives from a human donor with classical Hodgkin lymphoma. The input for sequencing was peripheral blood mononuclear cells (PBMCs), taken before the fourth cycle of nivolumab. CDR3 coding DNA: TGTGCCAGCAGCCGAGACAGATCCCCCAACTATGGCTACACCTTC. This sequence encodes CASSRDRSPNYGYTF.